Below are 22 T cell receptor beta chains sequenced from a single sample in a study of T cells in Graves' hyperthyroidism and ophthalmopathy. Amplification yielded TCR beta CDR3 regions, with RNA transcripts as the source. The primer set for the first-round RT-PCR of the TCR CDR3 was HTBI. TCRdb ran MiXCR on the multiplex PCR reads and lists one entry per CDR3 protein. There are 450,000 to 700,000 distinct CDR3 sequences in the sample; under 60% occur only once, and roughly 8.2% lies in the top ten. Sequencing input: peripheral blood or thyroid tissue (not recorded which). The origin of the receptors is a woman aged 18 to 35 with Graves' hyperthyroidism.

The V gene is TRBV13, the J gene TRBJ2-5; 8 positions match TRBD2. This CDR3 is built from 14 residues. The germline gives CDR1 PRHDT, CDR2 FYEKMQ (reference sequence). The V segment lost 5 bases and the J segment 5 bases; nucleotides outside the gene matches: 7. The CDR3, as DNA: TGTGCCAGCAGCCCGGGAGGGAGGGTGGAGACCCAGTACTTC. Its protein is CASSPGGRVETQYF.

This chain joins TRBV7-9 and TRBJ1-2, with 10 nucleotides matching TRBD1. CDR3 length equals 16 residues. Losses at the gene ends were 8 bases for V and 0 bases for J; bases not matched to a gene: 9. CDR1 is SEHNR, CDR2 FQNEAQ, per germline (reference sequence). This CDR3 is CASPIPGQGTNYGYTF. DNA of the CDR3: TGTGCCAGCCCAATACCGGGACAGGGGACTAACTATGGCTACACCTTC. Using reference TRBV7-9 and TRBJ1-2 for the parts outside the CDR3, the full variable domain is DTGVSQNPRHKITKRGQNVTFRCDPISEHNRLYWYRQTLGQGPEFLTYFQNEAQLEKSRLLSDRFSAERPKGSFSTLEIQRTEQGDSAMYLCASPIPGQGTNYGYTFGSGTRLTVV.

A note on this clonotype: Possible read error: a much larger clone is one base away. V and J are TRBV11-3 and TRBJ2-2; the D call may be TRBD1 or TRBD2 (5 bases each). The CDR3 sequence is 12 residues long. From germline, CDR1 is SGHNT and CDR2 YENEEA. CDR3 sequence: CASTRVAGELVF. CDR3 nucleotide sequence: TGTGCCAGCACCAGGGTGGCCGGGGAGCTGGTTTTT.

The chain's CDR3 is CASSTHTAGAYEQYF. DNA for the CDR3: TGTGCCAGCAGCACCCATACGGCGGGGGCCTACGAGCAGTACTTC. This chain connects TRBV7-8 to TRBJ2-7, with TRBD2 matching over 7 bases. The CDR3 consists of 15 residues. Germline CDR1 is SGHVS and CDR2 is FQNEAQ. Trimming removed 5 bases from V and 2 bases from J; junction bases left unmatched: 9.

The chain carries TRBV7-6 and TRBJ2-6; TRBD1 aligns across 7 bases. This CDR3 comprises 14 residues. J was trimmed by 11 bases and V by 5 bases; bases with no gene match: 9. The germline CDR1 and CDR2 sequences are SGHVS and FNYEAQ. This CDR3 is CASSTPGQTYVLTF. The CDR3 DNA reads TGTGCCAGCAGCACACCGGGACAGACCTACGTCCTGACTTTC.

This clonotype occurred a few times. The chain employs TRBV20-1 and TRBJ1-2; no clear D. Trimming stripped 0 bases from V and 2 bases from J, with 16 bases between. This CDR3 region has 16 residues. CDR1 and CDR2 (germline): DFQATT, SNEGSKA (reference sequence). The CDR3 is CSARDRAGTPNYGYTF. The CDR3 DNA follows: TGCAGTGCTAGAGATCGGGCAGGCACCCCGAACTATGGCTACACCTTC.

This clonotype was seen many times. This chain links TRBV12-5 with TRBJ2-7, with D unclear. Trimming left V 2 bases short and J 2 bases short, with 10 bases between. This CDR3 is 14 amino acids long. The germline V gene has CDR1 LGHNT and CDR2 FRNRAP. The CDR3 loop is CASGLTLRAYEQYF. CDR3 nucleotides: TGTGCTAGTGGTTTGACCCTTAGGGCCTACGAGCAGTACTTC.

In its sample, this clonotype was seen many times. The DNA of the CDR3 is TGCGCCAGCAGCTTGGGCTGGGATGGCAATCAGCCCCAGCATTTT. This translates into CASSLGWDGNQPQHF. The V gene is TRBV5-1, the J gene TRBJ1-5; D remains ambiguous. The length of the CDR3 is 15 residues. With 0 bases removed from V and 2 bases from J, the gap between germline ends came to 9 bases. CDR1 SGHRS and CDR2 YFSETQ come from the germline V gene. The whole variable domain, remainder taken from reference TRBV5-1 and TRBJ1-5, is KAGVTQTPRYLIKTRGQQVTLSCSPISGHRSVSWYQQTPGQGLQFLFEYFSETQRNKGNFPGRFSGRQFSNSRSEMNVSTLELGDSALYLCASSLGWDGNQPQHFGDGTRLSIL.

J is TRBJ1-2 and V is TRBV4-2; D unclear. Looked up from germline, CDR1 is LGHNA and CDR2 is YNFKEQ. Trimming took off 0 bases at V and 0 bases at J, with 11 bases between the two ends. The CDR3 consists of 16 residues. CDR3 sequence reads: CASSQDHRESNYGYTF. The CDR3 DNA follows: TGTGCCAGCAGCCAAGATCACCGGGAGTCTAACTATGGCTACACCTTC.

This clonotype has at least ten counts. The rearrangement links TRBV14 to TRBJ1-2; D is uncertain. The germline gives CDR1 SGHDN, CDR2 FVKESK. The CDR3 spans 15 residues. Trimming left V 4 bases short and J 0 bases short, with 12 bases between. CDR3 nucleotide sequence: TGTGCCAGCAGCCCCGGACTGGCTTCTAACTATGGCTACACCTTC. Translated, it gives CASSPGLASNYGYTF.

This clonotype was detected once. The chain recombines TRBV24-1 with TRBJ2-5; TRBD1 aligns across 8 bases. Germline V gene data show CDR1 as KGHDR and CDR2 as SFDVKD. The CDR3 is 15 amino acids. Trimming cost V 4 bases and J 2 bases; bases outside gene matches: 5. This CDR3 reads CATSDRRTGQETQYF. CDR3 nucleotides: TGTGCCACCAGTGACCGCCGGACAGGGCAAGAGACCCAGTACTTC.

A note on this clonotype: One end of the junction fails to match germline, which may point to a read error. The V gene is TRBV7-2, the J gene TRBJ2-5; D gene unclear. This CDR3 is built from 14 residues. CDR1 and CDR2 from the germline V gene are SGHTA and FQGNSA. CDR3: CASSQGRAQGTQYF. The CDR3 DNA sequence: TGTGCCAGCAGCCAAGGTAGGGCCCAAGGGACCCAGTACTTC.

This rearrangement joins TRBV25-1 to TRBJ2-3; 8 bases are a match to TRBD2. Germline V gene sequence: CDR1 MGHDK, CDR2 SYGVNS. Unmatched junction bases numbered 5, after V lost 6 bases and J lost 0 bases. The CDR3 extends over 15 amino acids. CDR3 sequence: CASSFGGASTDTQYF. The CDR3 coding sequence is TGTGCCAGCAGCTTCGGGGGGGCTAGCACAGATACGCAGTATTTT.

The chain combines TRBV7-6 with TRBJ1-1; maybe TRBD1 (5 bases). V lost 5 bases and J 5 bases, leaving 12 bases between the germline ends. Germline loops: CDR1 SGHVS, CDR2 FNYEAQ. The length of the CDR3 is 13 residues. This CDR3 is CASSPTVVTEAFF. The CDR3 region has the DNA TGTGCCAGCAGCCCGACAGTGGTTACTGAAGCTTTCTTT.

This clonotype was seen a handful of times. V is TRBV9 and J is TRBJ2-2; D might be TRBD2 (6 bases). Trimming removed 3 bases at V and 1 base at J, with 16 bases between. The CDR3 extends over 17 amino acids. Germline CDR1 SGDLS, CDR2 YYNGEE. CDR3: CASSDPHAGKNTGELFF. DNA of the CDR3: TGTGCCAGCAGCGACCCCCACGCGGGGAAGAACACCGGGGAGCTGTTTTTT. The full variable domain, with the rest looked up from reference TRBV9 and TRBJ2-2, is DSGVTQTPKHLITATGQRVTLRCSPRSGDLSVYWYQQSLDQGLQFLIQYYNGEERAKGNILERFSAQQFPDLHSELNLSSLELGDSALYFCASSDPHAGKNTGELFFGEGSRLTVL.

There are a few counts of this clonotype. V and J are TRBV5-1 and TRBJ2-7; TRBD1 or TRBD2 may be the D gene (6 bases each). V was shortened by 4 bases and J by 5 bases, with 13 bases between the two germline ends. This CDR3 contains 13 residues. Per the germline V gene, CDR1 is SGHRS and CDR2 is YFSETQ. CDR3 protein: CASSPKGGHEQYF. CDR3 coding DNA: TGCGCCAGCAGCCCTAAGGGGGGACACGAGCAGTACTTC.

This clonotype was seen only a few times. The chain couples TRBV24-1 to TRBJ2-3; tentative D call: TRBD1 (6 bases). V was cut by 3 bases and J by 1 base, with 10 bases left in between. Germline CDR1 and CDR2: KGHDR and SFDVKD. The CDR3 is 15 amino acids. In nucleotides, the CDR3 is TGTGCCACCAGTGATCACAGGGACGGCACAGATACGCAGTATTTT. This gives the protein CATSDHRDGTDTQYF.

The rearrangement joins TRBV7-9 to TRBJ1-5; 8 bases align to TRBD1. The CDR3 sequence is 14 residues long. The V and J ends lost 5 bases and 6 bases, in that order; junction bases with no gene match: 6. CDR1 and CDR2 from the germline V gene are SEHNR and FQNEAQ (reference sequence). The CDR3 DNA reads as TGTGCCAGCAGCCCGTGGACAGGGCTTCAGCCCCAGCATTTT. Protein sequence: CASSPWTGLQPQHF.

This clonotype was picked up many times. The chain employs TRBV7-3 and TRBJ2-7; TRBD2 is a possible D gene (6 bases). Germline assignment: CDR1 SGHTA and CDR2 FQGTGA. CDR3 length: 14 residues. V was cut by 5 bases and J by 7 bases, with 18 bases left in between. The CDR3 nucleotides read TGTGCCAGCAGCCCCCACAGTCCGGGAGAGGAGCAGTACTTC. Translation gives CASSPHSPGEEQYF.

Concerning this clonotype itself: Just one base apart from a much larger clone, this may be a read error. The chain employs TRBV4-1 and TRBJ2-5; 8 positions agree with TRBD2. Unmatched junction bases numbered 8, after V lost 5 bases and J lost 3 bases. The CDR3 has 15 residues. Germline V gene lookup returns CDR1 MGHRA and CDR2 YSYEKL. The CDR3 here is CASSYWGLEEETQYF. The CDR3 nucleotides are TGCGCCAGCAGCTACTGGGGACTAGAGGAAGAGACCCAGTACTTC.

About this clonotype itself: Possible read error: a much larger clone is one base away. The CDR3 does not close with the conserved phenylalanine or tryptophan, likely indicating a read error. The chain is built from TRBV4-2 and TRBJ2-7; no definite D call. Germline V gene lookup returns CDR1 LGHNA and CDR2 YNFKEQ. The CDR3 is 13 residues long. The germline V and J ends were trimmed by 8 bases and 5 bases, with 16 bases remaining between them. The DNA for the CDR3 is TGTGCCAGCCAGGCCGAAGTATGGGACGAGCAGTACCTC. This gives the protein CASQAEVWDEQYL.

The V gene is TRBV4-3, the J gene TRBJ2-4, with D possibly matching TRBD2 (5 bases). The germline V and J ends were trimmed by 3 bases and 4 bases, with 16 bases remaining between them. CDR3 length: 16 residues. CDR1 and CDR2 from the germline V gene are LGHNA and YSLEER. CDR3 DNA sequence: TGCGCCAGCAGCCACCCGTCCGGGAAGGCAAAAAACATTCAGTACTTC. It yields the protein CASSHPSGKAKNIQYF.